A selection of T cell receptor beta chains follows, all from one sample in a study of T cell responses to AZD1222 COVID-19 vaccine. Only in-frame clones appear in the TCRdb table, and some are missing; sequencing was by immunoSEQ multiplex PCR. The data hold 95,000 to 100,000 clones, with 80% to 90% observed a single time. Sequenced here: peripheral blood, sampled 28 days after the second AZD1222 dose. These receptors were obtained from an adult who received the AZD1222 COVID-19 vaccine. The CDR3 runs from the conserved cysteine through the conserved F or W. Each record gives: V gene, D gene, J gene, clone size, CDR3 protein, CDR3 DNA. D genes are given only for firm matches. Expanded clones get a size class; other rows say once, few or many, or leave the size out.

TRBV11-1	.	TRBJ2-1	.	CASSLSGLRAGEQFF	TGTGCCAGCAGCTTATCAGGGTTGAGGGCGGGTGAGCAGTTCTTC
TRBV3-1/TRBV3-2	TRBD1	TRBJ1-1	.	CASSDPDRVGTGAFF	TGTGCCAGCAGCGATCCTGACAGGGTCGGGACGGGAGCTTTCTTT
TRBV20-1	.	TRBJ2-1	.	CSASSRSPYNEQFF	TGCAGTGCTAGTTCCAGGTCCCCCTACAATGAGCAGTTCTTC
TRBV9	TRBD1	TRBJ2-1	.	CASSVDRGYEQFF	TGTGCCAGCAGCGTGGACAGGGGCTATGAGCAGTTCTTC
TRBV19	.	TRBJ2-1	.	CASSIAGVNYNEQFF	TGTGCCAGTAGTATAGCGGGGGTGAACTACAATGAGCAGTTCTTC
TRBV24-1	TRBD1	TRBJ2-3	.	CATSDFGQGTDTQYF	TGTGCCACCAGTGATTTCGGACAGGGTACAGATACGCAGTATTTT
TRBV27	.	TRBJ2-7	.	CASSLRGSLGYEQYF	TGTGCCAGCAGTTTAAGAGGGAGCTTGGGTTACGAGCAGTACTTC
TRBV9	TRBD1	TRBJ1-2	.	CASSESDRAGYTF	TGTGCCAGCAGCGAATCCGACAGGGCTGGCTACACCTTC
TRBV5-1	TRBD1	TRBJ2-5	.	CASSLNAFTGTGDYRETQYF	TGCGCCAGCAGCTTGAACGCCTTTACCGGGACAGGGGACTACCGGGAGACCCAGTACTTC
TRBV7-9	.	TRBJ1-1	few	CASSLQVLNTEAFF	TGTGCCAGCAGCTTACAGGTTCTGAACACTGAAGCTTTCTTT
TRBV9	.	TRBJ2-3	.	CASSVSGSTDTQYF	TGTGCCAGCAGCGTATCCGGGAGCACAGATACGCAGTATTTT
TRBV7-2	.	TRBJ2-1	.	CASSLLLTYNEQFF	TGTGCCAGCAGCTTATTACTAACCTACAATGAGCAGTTCTTC
TRBV27	.	TRBJ1-2	.	CASSLSMGSGYTF	TGTGCCAGCAGTTTATCTATGGGGTCTGGCTACACCTTC
TRBV2	TRBD1	TRBJ1-1	.	CAIAGIQTGATEAFF	TGTGCCATCGCCGGGATACAAACAGGGGCCACTGAAGCTTTCTTT
TRBV30	TRBD1	TRBJ1-5	.	CAWSVGTGNHQPQHF	TGTGCCTGGAGTGTTGGGACAGGGAACCATCAGCCCCAGCATTTT
TRBV19	.	TRBJ2-6	.	CASSRTDTGANVLTF	TGTGCCAGTAGTAGGACCGATACTGGGGCCAACGTCCTGACTTTC